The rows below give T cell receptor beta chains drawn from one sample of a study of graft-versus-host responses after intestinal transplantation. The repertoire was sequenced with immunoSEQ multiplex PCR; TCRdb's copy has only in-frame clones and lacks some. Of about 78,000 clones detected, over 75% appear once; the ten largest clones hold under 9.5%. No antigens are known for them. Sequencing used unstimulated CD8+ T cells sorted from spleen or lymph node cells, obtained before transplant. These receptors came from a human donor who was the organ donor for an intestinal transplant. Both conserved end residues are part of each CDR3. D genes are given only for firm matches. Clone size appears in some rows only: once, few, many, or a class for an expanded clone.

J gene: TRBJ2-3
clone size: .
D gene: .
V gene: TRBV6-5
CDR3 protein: CASSYLPGGTDTQYF
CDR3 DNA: TGTGCCAGCAGTTACCTCCCAGGCGGCACAGATACGCAGTATTTT

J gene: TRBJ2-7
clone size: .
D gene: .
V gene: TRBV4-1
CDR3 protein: CASSQAGQGIYEQYF
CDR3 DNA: TGCGCCAGCAGCCAAGCGGGGCAGGGGATCTACGAGCAGTACTTC

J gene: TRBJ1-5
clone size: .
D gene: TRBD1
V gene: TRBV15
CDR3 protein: CATSTENRGWIDQPQHF
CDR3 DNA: TGTGCCACCAGCACCGAAAACAGGGGATGGATTGATCAGCCCCAGCATTTT

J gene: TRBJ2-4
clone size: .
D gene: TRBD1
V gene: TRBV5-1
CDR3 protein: CASSLGTGDIAKNIQYF
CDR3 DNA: TGCGCCAGCAGCTTGGGGACAGGGGATATAGCCAAAAACATTCAGTACTTC

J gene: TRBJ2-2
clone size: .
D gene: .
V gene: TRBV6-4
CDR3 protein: CASSFNDGTGELFF
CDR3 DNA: TGTGCCAGCAGTTTCAACGACGGCACCGGGGAGCTGTTTTTT

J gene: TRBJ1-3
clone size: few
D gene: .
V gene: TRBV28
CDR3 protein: CASKGGSGNTIYF
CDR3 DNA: TGTGCCAGCAAGGGGGGGTCTGGAAACACCATATATTTT

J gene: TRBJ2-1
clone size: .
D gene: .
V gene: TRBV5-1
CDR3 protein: CASSPELHTEQFF
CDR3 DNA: TGCGCCAGCAGCCCGGAACTACACACTGAGCAGTTCTTC

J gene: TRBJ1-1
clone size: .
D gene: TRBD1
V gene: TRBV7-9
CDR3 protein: CASSPPPQGVNTEAFF
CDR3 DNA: TGTGCCAGCAGCCCCCCTCCCCAGGGGGTGAACACTGAAGCTTTCTTT

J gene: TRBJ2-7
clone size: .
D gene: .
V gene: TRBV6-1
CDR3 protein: CASSESLGWPRAGEQYF
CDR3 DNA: TGTGCCAGCAGTGAAAGTTTAGGTTGGCCCAGGGCTGGCGAGCAGTACTTC

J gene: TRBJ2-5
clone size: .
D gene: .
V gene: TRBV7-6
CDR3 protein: CASSLGWRSRETQYF
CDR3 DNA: TGTGCCAGCAGCTTAGGTTGGAGGAGTCGGGAGACCCAGTACTTC

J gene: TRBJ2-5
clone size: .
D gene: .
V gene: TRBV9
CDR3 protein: CASSAGGQTQETQYF
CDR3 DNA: TGTGCCAGCAGCGCCGGGGGACAGACTCAAGAGACCCAGTACTTC

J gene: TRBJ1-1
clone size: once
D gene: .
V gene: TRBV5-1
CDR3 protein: CASSLGEDEAFF
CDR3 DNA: TGCGCCAGCAGCTTGGGCGAGGATGAAGCTTTCTTT

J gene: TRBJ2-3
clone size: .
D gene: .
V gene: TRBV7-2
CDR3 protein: CASSLGLPRDFTWEDTQYF
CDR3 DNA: TGTGCCAGCAGCTTAGGTCTTCCCCGGGACTTCACGTGGGAAGATACGCAGTATTTT

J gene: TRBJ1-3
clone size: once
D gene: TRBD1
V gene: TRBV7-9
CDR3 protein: CASSLPTGNSGNTIYF
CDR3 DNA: TGTGCCAGCAGCTTACCGACAGGGAACTCTGGAAACACCATATATTTT

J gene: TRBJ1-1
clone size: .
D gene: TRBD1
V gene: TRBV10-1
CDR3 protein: CASSPGGHLNSEAFF
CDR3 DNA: TGCGCCAGCAGTCCAGGGGGTCATCTGAACAGTGAAGCTTTCTTT

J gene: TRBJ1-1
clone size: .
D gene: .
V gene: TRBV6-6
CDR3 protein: CASRRIAWGVTEAFF
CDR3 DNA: TGTGCCAGCAGGAGAATAGCATGGGGGGTGACTGAAGCTTTCTTT

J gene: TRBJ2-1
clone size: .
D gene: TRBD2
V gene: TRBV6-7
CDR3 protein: CASSYVTGGHNEQFF
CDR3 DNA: TGTGCCAGCAGTTACGTAACGGGGGGACACAATGAGCAGTTCTTC

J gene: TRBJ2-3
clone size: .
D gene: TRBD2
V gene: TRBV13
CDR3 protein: CASSITSGAWVGTDTQYF
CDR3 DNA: TGTGCCAGCAGCATAACTAGCGGGGCCTGGGTGGGCACAGATACGCAGTATTTT

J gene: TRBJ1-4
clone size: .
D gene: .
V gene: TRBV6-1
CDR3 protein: CASRLTVDFEKLFF
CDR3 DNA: TGTGCCAGCCGTTTGACAGTTGATTTTGAAAAACTGTTTTTT

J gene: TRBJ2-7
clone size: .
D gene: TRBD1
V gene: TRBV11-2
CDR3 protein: CASSSLMGQEDYEQYF
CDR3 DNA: TGTGCCAGCAGCTCGTTAATGGGACAGGAGGACTACGAGCAGTACTTC

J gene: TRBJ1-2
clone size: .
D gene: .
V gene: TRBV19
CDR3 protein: CASSFAPTDYNYGYTF
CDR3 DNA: TGTGCCAGTAGTTTCGCTCCGACAGATTATAACTATGGCTACACCTTC

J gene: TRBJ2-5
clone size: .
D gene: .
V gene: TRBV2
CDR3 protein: CASSGQGGGLGGETQYF
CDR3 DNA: TGTGCCAGCAGTGGTCAAGGTGGTGGGCTGGGCGGAGAGACCCAGTACTTC

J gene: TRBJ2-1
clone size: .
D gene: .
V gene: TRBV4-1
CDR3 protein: CASSQGKQILDNEQFF
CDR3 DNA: TGCGCCAGCAGCCAAGGTAAACAGATATTGGACAATGAGCAGTTCTTC

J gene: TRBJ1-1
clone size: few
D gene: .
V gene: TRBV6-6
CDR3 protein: CASSPGPNTEAFF
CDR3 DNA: TGTGCCAGCAGTCCCGGACCGAACACTGAAGCTTTCTTT

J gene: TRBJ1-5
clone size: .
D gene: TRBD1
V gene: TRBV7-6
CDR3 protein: CASSSTGGLEPQHF
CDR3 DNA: TGTGCCAGCAGCTCGACAGGGGGCTTGGAGCCCCAGCATTTT

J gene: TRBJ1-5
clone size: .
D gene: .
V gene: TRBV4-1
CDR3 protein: CASSQESVYMGNQPQHF
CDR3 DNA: TGCGCCAGCAGCCAAGAGTCCGTGTATATGGGCAATCAGCCCCAGCATTTT

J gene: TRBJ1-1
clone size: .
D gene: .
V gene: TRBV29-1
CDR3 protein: CSANLTSPEAFF
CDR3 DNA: TGCAGCGCCAACTTGACTAGCCCTGAAGCTTTCTTT

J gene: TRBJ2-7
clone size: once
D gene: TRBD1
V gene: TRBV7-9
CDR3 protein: CASSHGTGDIYEQYF
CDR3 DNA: TGTGCCAGCAGCCATGGGACAGGGGACATCTACGAGCAGTACTTC

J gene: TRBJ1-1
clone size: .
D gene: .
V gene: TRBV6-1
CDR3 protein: CASSTGGGNTEAFF
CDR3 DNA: TGTGCCAGCTCTACGGGGGGGGGAAACACTGAAGCTTTCTTT

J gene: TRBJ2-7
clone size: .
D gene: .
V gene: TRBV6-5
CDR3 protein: CASSGSYLSYEQYF
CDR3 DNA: TGTGCCAGCAGTGGATCCTACCTCTCCTACGAGCAGTACTTC

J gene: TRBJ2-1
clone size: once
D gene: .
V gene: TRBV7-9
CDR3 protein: CASSHGRYNEQFF
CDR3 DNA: TGTGCCAGCAGTCACGGACGGTACAATGAGCAGTTCTTC

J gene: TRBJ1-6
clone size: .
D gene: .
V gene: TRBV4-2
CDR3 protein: CASSQDYLPGTPTGTFSYNSPLHF
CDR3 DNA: TGTGCCAGCAGCCAAGATTACCTGCCCGGAACGCCCACAGGAACATTCTCCTATAATTCACCCCTCCACTTT

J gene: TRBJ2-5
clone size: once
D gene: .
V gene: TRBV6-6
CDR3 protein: CATGAQETQYF
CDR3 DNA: TGTGCCACAGGGGCCCAAGAGACCCAGTACTTC

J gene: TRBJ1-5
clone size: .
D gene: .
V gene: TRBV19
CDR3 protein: CASSIFWGSDQPQHF
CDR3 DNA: TGTGCCAGTAGTATATTCTGGGGCTCGGATCAGCCCCAGCATTTT